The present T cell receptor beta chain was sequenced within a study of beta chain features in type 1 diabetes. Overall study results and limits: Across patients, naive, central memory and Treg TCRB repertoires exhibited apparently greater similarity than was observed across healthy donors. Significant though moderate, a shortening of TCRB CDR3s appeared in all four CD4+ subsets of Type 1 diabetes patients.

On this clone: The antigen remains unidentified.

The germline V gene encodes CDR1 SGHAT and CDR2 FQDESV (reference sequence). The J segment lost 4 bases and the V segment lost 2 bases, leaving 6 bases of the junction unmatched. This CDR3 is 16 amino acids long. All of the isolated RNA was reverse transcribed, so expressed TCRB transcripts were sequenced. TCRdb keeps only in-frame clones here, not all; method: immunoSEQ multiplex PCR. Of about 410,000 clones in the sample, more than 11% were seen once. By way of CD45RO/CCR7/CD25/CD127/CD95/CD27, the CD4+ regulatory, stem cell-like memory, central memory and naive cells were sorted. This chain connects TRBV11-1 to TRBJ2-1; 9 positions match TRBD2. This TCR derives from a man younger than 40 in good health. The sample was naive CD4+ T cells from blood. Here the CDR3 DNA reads TGTGCCAGCAGCTTACGGAGGCTAGCGGGGTACAATGAGCAGTTCTTC. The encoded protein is CASSLRRLAGYNEQFF.